What follows are 9 T cell receptor beta chains derived from one specimen sequenced in a study of prognosis after radiotherapy for stage I lung cancer. The genomic DNA TCR beta CDR3 region underwent two rounds of multiplex PCR. Individual primers that were specific to each TRBV and TRBJ gene served in first-round PCR. TCRdb re-called the multiplex PCR reads through MiXCR, storing one row per CDR3 protein. Among 20,000 to 30,000 distinct CDR3 sequences listed, about 32% were seen once. The sample in question was PBMCs, obtained before or after stereotactic body radiation therapy (not recorded which). These receptors were collected from a donor aged 50 or older with non-small cell lung cancer.

As regards this clonotype: The conserved phenylalanine or tryptophan normally closing the CDR3 is absent here, so this likely arose from a read error. This chain uses TRBV5-5 with TRBJ1-4; the D gene is possibly TRBD1 (5 bases). Germline lookup yields CDR1 SGHKS and CDR2 YYEKEE (reference sequence). Trimming stripped 2 bases from V and 7 bases from J, with 15 bases between. The CDR3 loop spans 15 amino acids. The CDR3 loop is CASSFEGTPGEKLFL. DNA of the CDR3: TGTGCCAGCAGCTTTGAGGGGACCCCTGGTGAAAAACTGTTTCTT.

For this clonotype: This may arise from a read error, as a much more abundant clone is one base away. The genes are TRBV6-2 or TRBV6-3 and TRBJ2-5; 11 nucleotides line up with TRBD1. The ends lost 4 bases at V and 4 bases at J; junction bases unmatched: 5. The germline V gene has CDR1 MNHEY and CDR2 SVGEGT. This CDR3 is 15 amino acids long. The CDR3 DNA sequence: TGTGCCAGCAGTTGCCCGGGACAGGGGGTAGAGACCCAGTACTTC. This translates into CASSCPGQGVETQYF.

This clonotype was counted at least ten times. The chain is built from TRBV7-3 and TRBJ2-2; D perhaps matches TRBD1 (5 bases). Trimming stripped 5 bases from V and 1 base from J, with 20 bases between. The CDR3 consists of 18 residues. Germline assignment: CDR1 SGHTA and CDR2 FQGTGA. In DNA, the CDR3 is TGTGCCAGCAGCCCCCTCGGTGCTAGGGGCGGGAACACCGGGGAGCTGTTTTTT. It codes for CASSPLGARGGNTGELFF. The whole variable domain, remainder taken from reference TRBV7-3 and TRBJ2-2, is GAGVSQTPSNKVTEKGKYVELRCDPISGHTALYWYRQSLGQGPEFLIYFQGTGAADDSGLPNDRFFAVRPEGSVSTLKIQRTERGDSAVYLCASSPLGARGGNTGELFFGEGSRLTVL.

This clonotype was detected many times. This chain links TRBV20-1 with TRBJ2-1; 10 bases match TRBD2. The CDR3 runs to 16 residues. Germline V gene lookup returns CDR1 DFQATT and CDR2 SNEGSKA (reference sequence). V gave up 5 bases and J gave up 6 bases; unmatched junction bases: 13. The CDR3 here is CSAAPLLAGTSNEQFF. The CDR3 coding sequence is TGCAGTGCTGCCCCCCTACTAGCGGGAACTAGCAATGAGCAGTTCTTC.

The J gene is TRBJ2-1, the V gene TRBV12-3 or TRBV12-4, with D uncertain. This CDR3 contains 15 residues. Deletions cut 2 bases from V and 0 bases from J, with 8 bases between. In nucleotides, the CDR3 is TGTGCCAGCAGTTTATGGGAAAGCTCCTACAATGAGCAGTTCTTC. This encodes CASSLWESSYNEQFF.

At least ten counts were recorded for this clonotype. The chain carries TRBV11-2 and TRBJ2-7; the match to TRBD2 covers 8 bases. The CDR3 covers 13 residues. CDR1 and CDR2 (germline): SGHAT, FQNNGV. Unmatched junction bases numbered 3, after V lost 4 bases and J lost 4 bases. CDR3: CASSSRGAYEQYF. CDR3 DNA: TGTGCCAGCAGCTCGCGGGGGGCGTACGAGCAGTACTTC.

This clonotype was found a few times. A much larger clone differs by one base, so this may be a read error. J is TRBJ2-4 and V is TRBV6-2 or TRBV6-3; the D gene is possibly TRBD1 (7 bases). CDR3 length: 15 amino acids. From germline, CDR1 is MNHEY and CDR2 SVGEGT. Trimming left V 5 bases short and J 8 bases short, with 19 bases between. The chain's CDR3 is CASSRSGGRGDIQYF. For the CDR3, the DNA is TGTGCCAGCAGTCGCTCAGGGGGGCGCGGAGACATTCAGTACTTC.

This clonotype was picked up many times. The rearrangement uses TRBV27 and TRBJ2-1, with D tentatively TRBD1 or TRBD2 (5 bases each). Trimming pared 6 bases from V and 8 bases from J, leaving 17 bases between. CDR1 and CDR2 (germline): MNHEY, SMNVEV (reference sequence). CDR3 length: 14 residues. CDR3 bases: TGTGCCAGCAGCGGGGCTATGCCCCATGATGAGCAGTTCTTC. The encoded protein is CASSGAMPHDEQFF.

There are a few counts of this clonotype. A far larger clone is one nucleotide away, so this likely arose from a read error. This sequence joins TRBV6-9 and TRBJ1-3; perhaps TRBD1 as D (5 bases). Germline-derived CDR1 and CDR2 are MNHGY and SVAAGI. The CDR3 consists of 15 residues. CDR3 loop: CASSYEGISGNTMYF. CDR3 in DNA: TGTGCCAGCAGTTACGAGGGGATCTCTGGAAACACCATGTATTTT.